This note documents a single T cell receptor beta chain sequence. Antigen: not known. These data belong to a study of T-cell reconstitution after alpha-beta-depleted transplantation in children. Unique molecular identifiers tagged the TCRbeta library. TCRdb fed the PCR reads into MiXCR, producing one record per CDR3 protein. The sample carries around 300,000 distinct CDR3 sequences, around 25% recorded once. Study-wide results and limits: T cells produced anew were the main source of T-cell counts and diversity one year after transplant.

Sequenced here: PBMCs, mostly from graft donor cells, sampled 180 days after TCRalphabeta/CD19-depleted stem cell transplant. This clonotype originated in a male patient between 5 and 17 years old who had a stem cell transplant for acute lymphoblastic leukemia, so the T cells may come from the graft donor.

In DNA, the CDR3 is TGTGCCAGCAGCCTCTCAATCGTAGCGGGAGGAAGGACCGGGGAGCTGTTTTTT. Encoded protein: CASSLSIVAGGRTGELFF. The rearrangement joins TRBV11-2 to TRBJ2-2, with TRBD2 matching 10 bases. The CDR3 extends over 18 amino acids. The junction had 14 bases not matched to a gene; V was cut back by 5 bases and J by 5 bases. The germline CDR1 and CDR2 sequences are SGHAT and FQNNGV.